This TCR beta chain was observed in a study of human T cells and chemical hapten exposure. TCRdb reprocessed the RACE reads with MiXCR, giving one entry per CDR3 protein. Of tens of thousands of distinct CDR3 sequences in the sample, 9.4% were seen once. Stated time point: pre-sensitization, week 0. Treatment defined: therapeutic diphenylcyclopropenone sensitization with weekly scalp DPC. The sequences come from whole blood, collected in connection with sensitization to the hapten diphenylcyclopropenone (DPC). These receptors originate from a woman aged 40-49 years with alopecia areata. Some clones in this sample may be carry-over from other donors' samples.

CDR3: CAWSVGGSNTGELFF. The DNA for the CDR3 is TGTGCCTGGAGTGTAGGAGGTTCCAACACCGGGGAGCTGTTTTTT. V is TRBV30 and J is TRBJ2-2; possible D gene TRBD2, 5 bases. The CDR3 covers 15 residues. V gave up 0 bases and J gave up 2 bases, with 10 bases separating them. Germline lookup yields CDR1 GTSNPN and CDR2 SVGIG (reference sequence).